The T cell receptor beta chain described here comes from a study of technical replicates of blood from a few donors. Germline V gene sequence: CDR1 LGHNA, CDR2 YNFKEQ. V lost 2 bases and J lost 4; bases outside the gene matches: 7. The CDR3 has 15 residues. Generated by immunoSEQ multiplex PCR, the TCRdb table keeps only in-frame clones and is missing some. The data contain under 95,000 clones, 95% to 98% of them singletons. The sequenced sample consisted of T cells isolated from PBMCs. The receptor comes from a human donor in good health. This chain links TRBV4-2 with TRBJ1-2, with 7 positions matching TRBD1. The CDR3: CASSQPGTAGYGYTF. In DNA form, the CDR3 reads TGTGCCAGCAGCCAACCTGGGACAGCGGGCTATGGCTACACCTTC.